Many counts were recorded for the clone carrying this TCR beta chain. Its antigen is unknown. Time point here: persistent/refractory GD, antithyroid drugs over 5 years with positive TRAb. RNA isolated from PBMCs was used to make the TCR library. This sample stems from a study of regulatory T cells in long-lasting Graves disease. Study-wide results and limits: More public clonotypes were shared by persistent patients (fewer than 3,000) than by new patients (under 1,000). Persistent Graves' patients showed less TCR diversity than newly diagnosed ones.

Between the trimmed V and J ends, which lost 3 bases and 4 bases, there was a span of 13 bases. The germline CDR1 and CDR2 sequences are WSHSY and SAAADI. This CDR3 is built from 14 residues. Combining iRepertoire HTBI primers with Arm-PCR of CDR3 regions, the authors built TCR beta libraries. Methods used by the authors: Throughout the samples, researchers identified 62 TRBV and more than twelve TRBJ segments. MiXCR was run by TCRdb on the multiplex PCR reads, yielding one entry per CDR3 protein. The V and J calls reflect TCRdb's pipeline rather than the authors' work. The sample carries 400,000 to 500,000 distinct CDR3 sequences, around 20% recorded once.

The chain employs TRBV10-2 and TRBJ2-7, with a possible D match to TRBD2 (7 bases). The starting material was peripheral blood mononuclear cells (PBMCs), obtained when the disease was refractory, from a patient treated with antithyroid drugs. This receptor was taken from a female donor with Graves disease. Here the CDR3 DNA reads TGCGCCAGCAGTGAACTAGGGGGAGGGTACGAGCAGTACTTC. Translating gives CASSELGGGYEQYF.